These 30 T cell receptor beta chains originate from one sample sequenced in a study of T-cell reconstitution after alpha-beta-depleted transplantation in children. Construction of the TCRbeta library involved unique molecular identifiers. TCRdb used MiXCR to reprocess the PCR reads, holding one entry per CDR3 protein. The sample holds 120,000 to 150,000 distinct CDR3 sequences, about 9% seen once. The specimen was PBMCs, mostly from graft donor cells, collected 180 days after TCRalphabeta/CD19-depleted stem cell transplant. These receptors all stem from a female patient aged 2 to 10 who had a stem cell transplant for congenital amegakaryocytic thrombocytopenia, so the T cells may come from the graft donor.

Ten or more counts support this clonotype. V is TRBV18 and J is TRBJ2-1; TRBD2 matches 10 bases. Trimming removed 4 bases from V and 5 bases from J; junction bases left unmatched: 2. The CDR3 loop spans 14 amino acids. Germline assignment: CDR1 KGHSH and CDR2 LQKENI. The DNA of the CDR3 is TGTGCCAGCTCACTTAGCGGGGGGAACAATGAGCAGTTCTTC. Translating gives CASSLSGGNNEQFF.

This clonotype showed up many times. J is TRBJ2-2 and V is TRBV27, with D possibly matching TRBD2 (5 bases). V lost 2 bases to trimming and J lost 3 bases, with 10 bases between them. CDR3 length: 15 amino acids. Looked up from germline, CDR1 is MNHEY and CDR2 is SMNVEV (reference sequence). The CDR3 loop reads CASSLLAWDTGELFF. The CDR3 DNA sequence: TGTGCCAGCAGTTTACTAGCCTGGGACACCGGGGAGCTGTTTTTT.

This clonotype has at least ten counts. This chain connects TRBV7-7 to TRBJ2-3, with D uncertain. CDR1 is SSHAT, CDR2 FNYEAQ, per germline (reference sequence). The CDR3 totals 15 residues. V was trimmed by 8 bases and J by 1 base, leaving 16 bases between them. CDR3 region: CASSRWAQGTDTQYF. The CDR3 nucleotides are TGTGCCAGCTCGCGTTGGGCGCAGGGCACAGATACGCAGTATTTT.

This clonotype was detected a few times. The chain recombines TRBV7-2 with TRBJ1-5; D is possibly TRBD1 (5 bases). The V end was cut by 5 bases, the J end by 5 bases, with 16 bases between. This CDR3 comprises 15 residues. CDR1 is SGHTA and CDR2 is FQGNSA in the germline V gene. The CDR3 spells CASSNGGGFHQPQHF. In DNA form, the CDR3 reads TGTGCCAGCAGCAACGGGGGGGGTTTTCATCAGCCCCAGCATTTT.

This clonotype was seen only a few times. The chain's CDR3 is CASRQTGAYYEQYF. The DNA for the CDR3 is TGTGCCAGCAGACAGACAGGGGCATACTACGAGCAGTACTTC. This chain uses TRBV3-1 with TRBJ2-7, with 8 bases fitting TRBD1. Germline CDR1 reads LGHDT; CDR2 reads YNNKEL (reference sequence). This CDR3 contains 14 residues. V lost 6 bases and J lost 3; bases outside the gene matches: 7.

Many counts were recorded for this clonotype. The chain has TRBV21-1 and TRBJ2-7; the listed D gene, TRBD2, was not tested against the DNA. TRBV21-1 is designated a pseudogene. This CDR3 region has 16 residues. This CDR3 reads CASSANCGISSYEQYF. The CDR3 nucleotides are TGTGCCAGCAGCGCAAACTGCGGGATTAGCTCCTACGAGCAGTACTTC.

This clonotype was counted at least ten times. This chain links TRBV27 with TRBJ1-1; D is unresolved. The CDR3 runs 13 residues. Germline lookup yields CDR1 MNHEY and CDR2 SMNVEV (reference sequence). The V gene lost 1 base and the J gene lost 4 bases, with 7 bases spanning the gap. Written as DNA, the CDR3 is TGTGCCAGCAGTTTATTAGGTAGCACTGAAGCTTTCTTT. Amino acid sequence: CASSLLGSTEAFF.

The chain has TRBV10-3 and TRBJ1-5, with 8 positions matching TRBD1. The germline gives CDR1 ENHRY, CDR2 SYGVKD. This CDR3 is 13 amino acids long. V dropped 10 bases and J dropped 2; count of bases not matched to a gene: 4. The CDR3 DNA reads as TGTGCCACCGGACAGGGCGGCAATCAGCCCCAGCATTTT. Protein product: CATGQGGNQPQHF.

This clonotype has ten or more counts. The J gene is TRBJ2-7, the V gene TRBV7-3; 11 bases match TRBD1. CDR3 length: 21 residues. CDR1 and CDR2 from the germline V gene are SGHTA and FQGTGA. The ends lost 5 bases at V and 0 bases at J; junction bases unmatched: 21. This CDR3 reads CASSPKPKPGQGESVSYEQYF. CDR3 bases: TGTGCCAGCAGCCCGAAGCCAAAACCGGGACAGGGGGAGTCGGTCTCCTACGAGCAGTACTTC.

In this sample, this clonotype turned up many times. The rearrangement joins TRBV3-1 to TRBJ2-7; D is perhaps TRBD1 (5 bases). The CDR3 is 13 amino acids. The V end lost 1 base, the J end lost 5 bases, and 9 bases lay between the germline ends. From germline, CDR1 is LGHDT and CDR2 YNNKEL (reference sequence). This CDR3 is CASSQVFRDEQYF. The DNA for the CDR3 is TGTGCCAGCAGCCAAGTTTTCAGGGACGAGCAGTACTTC.

This clonotype was detected many times. The rearrangement uses TRBV5-4 and TRBJ2-1; D is possibly TRBD1 (5 bases). V was clipped by 2 bases and J by 7 bases, with 10 bases between them. The V gene's germline CDR1 is SGHNT and CDR2 YYREEE (reference sequence). This CDR3 has 13 residues. This chain's CDR3 is CASSFQGGNEQFF. CDR3 bases: TGTGCCAGCAGCTTCCAGGGTGGGAATGAGCAGTTCTTC.

This clonotype was picked up many times. The chain carries TRBV7-8 and TRBJ2-3; 9 positions agree with TRBD2. V shed 0 bases and J 5 bases; nucleotides not matched to a gene: 6. The CDR3 is 16 amino acids. Per the germline V gene, CDR1 is SGHVS and CDR2 is FQNEAQ. The CDR3 is CASSLARGGPEDTQYF. DNA for the CDR3: TGTGCCAGCAGCTTAGCGCGGGGGGGGCCTGAAGATACGCAGTATTTT. Looking up the rest from reference TRBV7-8 and TRBJ2-3 gives the full variable domain: GAGVSQSPRYKVAKRGQDVALRCDPISGHVSLFWYQQALGQGPEFLTYFQNEAQLDKSGLPSDRFFAERPEGSVSTLKIQRTQQEDSAVYLCASSLARGGPEDTQYFGPGTRLTVL.

Many counts were recorded for this clonotype. The rearrangement links TRBV10-3 to TRBJ2-7; 11 nucleotides match TRBD2. The CDR3 sequence is 14 residues long. The germline V gene has CDR1 ENHRY and CDR2 SYGVKD. The V and J ends lost 2 bases and 3 bases, in that order; junction bases with no gene match: 0. The CDR3 DNA reads TGTGCCATCAGTGAGACTAGCGGGAGCTACGAGCAGTACTTC. Its protein is CAISETSGSYEQYF.

The chain combines TRBV28 with TRBJ2-7; 7 nucleotides agree with TRBD2. V shed 9 bases, J shed 2 bases, and the junction held 13 bases outside the gene matches. Germline V CDR1 and CDR2: MDHEN, SYDVKM. This CDR3 spans 15 amino acids. The CDR3 reads CARDKRSGRAYEQYF. The CDR3 DNA sequence: TGTGCCAGGGATAAGAGATCAGGGAGGGCCTACGAGCAGTACTTC.

This clonotype was seen at least ten times. The rearrangement joins TRBV7-2 to TRBJ2-5; D gene ambiguous. This CDR3 has 14 residues. Per the germline V gene, CDR1 is SGHTA and CDR2 is FQGNSA. V was shortened by 5 bases and J by 3 bases, with 13 bases between the two germline ends. The DNA of the CDR3 is TGTGCCAGCAGCATTTTTGCACCCGAAGAGACCCAGTACTTC. This translates into CASSIFAPEETQYF.

CDR3 bases: TGTGCCAGCAGCTTCTTAGCGGGAGGGGAGGCCGGGGAGCTGTTTTTT. Its translation is CASSFLAGGEAGELFF. The chain couples TRBV7-2 to TRBJ2-2; 11 bases match TRBD2. V shed 3 bases and J 6 bases; nucleotides not matched to a gene: 6. The CDR3 length is 16 residues. Germline V gene data show CDR1 as SGHTA and CDR2 as FQGNSA.

With respect to this clonotype: Given a much more abundant clone one base away, this may be a read error. The rearrangement links TRBV4-2 to TRBJ1-6, with 7 bases lining up with TRBD1. The CDR3 spans 16 residues. Germline assignment: CDR1 LGHNA and CDR2 YNFKEQ. Unmatched junction bases numbered 11, after V lost 8 bases and J lost 4 bases. The CDR3 sequence: CASGPRTGPYNSPLHF. The CDR3, as DNA: TGTGCCAGCGGTCCAAGGACAGGACCTTATAATTCACCCCTCCACTTT.

This clonotype has more than one count but fewer than ten. The chain has TRBV4-3 and TRBJ2-2; TRBD2 agrees at 10 bases. V shed 1 base and J 1 base; nucleotides not matched to a gene: 3. Germline V lookup: CDR1 LGHNA, CDR2 YSLEER. The CDR3 has 17 amino acids. CDR3 sequence: CASSQGTSGMNTGELFF. CDR3 bases: TGCGCCAGCAGCCAAGGGACTAGCGGAATGAACACCGGGGAGCTGTTTTTT.

The chain carries TRBV10-3 and TRBJ2-1; tentatively, D is TRBD1 (6 bases). The V end was cut by 2 bases, the J end by 6 bases, with 14 bases between. Germline CDR1 reads ENHRY; CDR2 reads SYGVKD. The CDR3 spans 15 residues. CDR3 sequence reads: CAISEKGNRVNEQFF. CDR3 nucleotide sequence: TGTGCCATCAGTGAGAAAGGCAACAGGGTCAATGAGCAGTTCTTC.

This clonotype has just a few counts. V gene TRBV7-2 combines with J gene TRBJ2-7; D is ambiguous. V lost 5 bases and J 0 bases, leaving 17 bases between the germline ends. The CDR3 loop spans 16 amino acids. CDR1 and CDR2 (germline): SGHTA, FQGNSA. The CDR3, as DNA: TGTGCCAGCAGCCCGAACCGGTTCCCCCCCTCCTACGAGCAGTACTTC. It codes for CASSPNRFPPSYEQYF.

This clonotype was seen repeatedly, ten times or more. The V and J genes are TRBV28 and TRBJ1-6; D gene uncertain. The CDR3 contains 15 residues. V lost 1 base, J lost 2 bases, and 6 bases lay in between. The germline gives CDR1 MDHEN, CDR2 SYDVKM. The CDR3 reads CASSLFGAYNSPLHF. The CDR3 nucleotides are TGTGCCAGCAGTTTATTCGGGGCCTATAATTCACCCCTCCACTTT.

The sample holds a few counts of this clonotype. V is TRBV20-1 and J is TRBJ1-5; D is possibly TRBD1 (5 bases). The CDR3 is made up of 13 amino acids. The germline CDR1 and CDR2 sequences are DFQATT and SNEGSKA (reference sequence). V was pared by 3 bases and J by 4 bases, with 10 bases between. CDR3: CSASGAGNQPQHF. The CDR3 DNA follows: TGCAGTGCTAGTGGGGCAGGGAATCAGCCCCAGCATTTT.

This clonotype was counted at least ten times. The rearrangement uses TRBV29-1 and TRBJ2-5; 10 bases align to TRBD1. This CDR3 is 17 amino acids long. The germline V gene encodes CDR1 SQVTM and CDR2 ANQGSEA. V shed 0 bases, J shed 5 bases, and the junction held 12 bases outside the gene matches. CDR3 sequence reads: CSVEDWGTGARGETQYF. The CDR3 DNA reads as TGCAGCGTTGAAGATTGGGGGACAGGGGCCCGGGGTGAGACCCAGTACTTC.

J is TRBJ1-1 and V is TRBV5-1; 8 bases are a match to TRBD1. The CDR3 has 13 amino acids. In germline, CDR1 is SGHRS, CDR2 YFSETQ. V gave up 1 base and J gave up 14 bases; unmatched junction bases: 10. CDR3 in amino acids: CASSLSPGQGEFF. CDR3 nucleotides: TGCGCCAGCAGCTTGTCCCCCGGACAGGGTGAATTCTTT.

Ten or more counts support this clonotype. The chain combines TRBV18 with TRBJ2-3; the D gene is possibly TRBD1 (5 bases). The germline CDR1 and CDR2 sequences are KGHSH and LQKENI. The CDR3 runs 17 residues. V was pared by 4 bases and J by 3 bases, with 20 bases between. CDR3 in amino acids: CASSLLGAASRTDTQYF. Here the CDR3 DNA reads TGTGCCAGCTCACTATTAGGGGCAGCTTCAAGGACAGATACGCAGTATTTT.

This clonotype occurred many times. The chain couples TRBV11-2 to TRBJ1-4; perhaps TRBD1 as D (5 bases). Germline V gives CDR1 SGHAT, CDR2 FQNNGV. This CDR3 spans 17 amino acids. Trimming took off 1 base at V and 5 bases at J, with 17 bases between the two ends. In nucleotides, the CDR3 is TGTGCCAGCAGCTTAGGTCTTAGGGGACGGCCAAATGAAAAACTGTTTTTT. Protein product: CASSLGLRGRPNEKLFF. Looking up the rest from reference TRBV11-2 and TRBJ1-4 gives the full variable domain: EAGVAQSPRYKIIEKRQSVAFWCNPISGHATLYWYQQILGQGPKLLIQFQNNGVVDDSQLPKDRFSAERLKGVDSTLKIQPAKLEDSAVYLCASSLGLRGRPNEKLFFGSGTQLSVL.

This chain connects TRBV27 to TRBJ2-1; 13 nucleotides line up with TRBD2. V shed 6 bases and J 8 bases; nucleotides not matched to a gene: 10. CDR3 length equals 16 residues. Germline CDR1 MNHEY, CDR2 SMNVEV (reference sequence). CDR3: CASSLTGTSGVYEQFF. In DNA form, the CDR3 reads TGTGCCAGCAGCCTCACCGGGACTAGCGGGGTCTATGAGCAGTTCTTC.

This clonotype has ten or more counts. The J gene is TRBJ2-7, the V gene TRBV7-2, with D uncertain. V was cut by 1 base and J by 3 bases, with 7 bases left in between. CDR1 is SGHTA, CDR2 FQGNSA, per germline. The CDR3 covers 13 residues. CDR3 coding DNA: TGTGCCAGCAGCTTAGTAAAGTTCTACGAGCAGTACTTC. Protein: CASSLVKFYEQYF. Together with reference TRBV7-2 and TRBJ2-7, the CDR3 gives the full variable domain: GAGVSQSPSNKVTEKGKDVELRCDPISGHTALYWYRQSLGQGLEFLIYFQGNSAPDKSGLPSDRFSAERTGGSVSTLTIQRTQQEDSAVYLCASSLVKFYEQYFGPGTRLTVT.

In its sample, this clonotype was seen many times. The CDR3 region is CSVTQGGEQFF. CDR3 sequence (DNA): TGCAGCGTTACCCAGGGGGGTGAGCAGTTCTTC. This chain joins TRBV29-1 and TRBJ2-1; D possibly corresponds to TRBD1 (7 bases). V gave up 5 bases and J gave up 9 bases, with 11 bases separating them. The germline gives CDR1 SQVTM, CDR2 ANQGSEA. CDR3 length: 11 residues.

This clonotype was found many times. The V call is TRBV7-3, the J call TRBJ1-1; D not resolved. CDR3 length: 13 residues. V was pared by 5 bases and J by 0 bases, with 7 bases between. CDR1 and CDR2 from the germline V gene are SGHTA and FQGTGA. As DNA, the CDR3 is TGTGCCAGCAGCCGAGGGATGAACACTGAAGCTTTCTTT. This encodes CASSRGMNTEAFF.